This TCR beta chain originates from a study of T-cell memory formation after mild COVID-19. General study results and limits: Detection of some responders pre-infection suggested pre-existing cross-reactive memory T cells participated. Clones contracting over day 15 to 85 were CD4/CD8 balanced, with later expanders leaning CD4+.

It was 5'RACE with constant-segment primers that produced the TCR alpha and TCR beta cDNA libraries, which carried sample barcodes and UMIs. TCRdb fed the 5' RACE reads into MiXCR, producing one record per CDR3 protein. The top ten hold about a fifth of the sample, which has approximately 350,000 distinct CDR3 sequences, 13% seen once. Germline CDR1 reads SGHTA; CDR2 reads FQGNSA. Trimming cost V 0 bases and J 0 bases, with 9 bases left between them. This CDR3 is 16 amino acids long. Comments on this clonotype: Its antigen is as yet unknown.

The J gene is TRBJ2-1, the V gene TRBV7-2; D is unclear. The sequencing sample was made of PBMCs or a T cell subset sorted from them (not recorded which). The receptor was isolated from a man between 18 and 35 years old who had mild COVID-19 (a few samples of this study predate the infection). Cell type and time point are not known. The CDR3 DNA reads as TGTGCCAGCAGCTTAGCCACAACCCCCTCCTACAATGAGCAGTTCTTC. It translates to CASSLATTPSYNEQFF. The full variable domain, in which reference TRBV7-2 and TRBJ2-1 provide the parts outside the CDR3, is GAGVSQSPSNKVTEKGKDVELRCDPISGHTALYWYRQSLGQGLEFLIYFQGNSAPDKSGLPSDRFSAERTGGSVSTLTIQRTQQEDSAVYLCASSLATTPSYNEQFFGPGTRLTVL.